This T cell receptor (beta chain) was observed in a study of shared clonotypes between healthy human individuals (TCRdb year 2020). Looking at the study overall: Three men and a couple of women, aged 18 to 49 years, made up the cohort. Each donor's leukapheresis produced roughly between roughly 0.85 and 9 billion PBMCs. For each donor, CD4 naive and CD4 memory were each given three plates, CD8 naive was given two plates, and CD8 memory was given one plate. To increase sequencing depth and limit assay-specific biases, TCR repertoire library preparation and sequencing were carried out by different laboratories using diverse techniques. To estimate repertoire size and how much clonotypes are shared between individuals, the study performed deep sequencing of blood TCR repertoires from 4 to 6 healthy adults. General findings and caveats noted by the study authors: Rarefaction of sorted-subset datasets indicated incomplete sequencing despite the large sequencing depth. The small number of donors limited the genetic and exposure-history diversity represented. Pairwise subsampling indicated that sequencing depth was expected to affect the degree of clonotype sharing among donors. Larger estimated clonotype richness was generally found for naive subsets than for memory subsets. Compared with non-shared clonotypes, clonotypes shared by all four sorted-subset donors had higher generation probabilities. About 5% of naive CD4, roughly 3.5% of naive CD8, about 2.4% of memory CD4, and more than 0.35% of memory CD8 clonotypes were shared across a few donors. Sampling was restricted to blood, and TCR repertoires in tissue are likely to differ from TCR repertoires in blood.

Using the deep immunoSEQ assay, multiplex PCR amplified TCR CDR3 regions from genomic DNA. For each cell subset, the extracted genomic DNA was distributed evenly across all wells of several immunoSEQ 96-well plates, and each plate served as one replicate. For sorted subsets, 200 to 250 ng genomic DNA, equal to 30,000 or so T cell genomes, was loaded into each replicate PCR. Purified libraries were quantified with a Qubit 3.0 fluorometer, sized on a Bioanalyzer 2100, and re-quantified with the KAPA Library Quantification kit. A separate single-read 150-cycle Illumina NextSeq 550 flow cell was used to sequence each immunoSEQ 96-well plate. In the original analysis: Because only junctional sequences without quality scores were contained in the immunoSEQ output, filtering matching that applied to full-length reads could not be performed. Sequences were annotated with PyIR, a Python wrapper for IgBLAST v1.9, and V/J genes and CDR3 were assigned using IMGT germline references. Reads were filtered out if the reads had weak V/J assignments (E-value above 1e-6), no CDR3, stop codons, out-of-frame junctions, or ambiguous translated residues. A V3J clonotype was defined by an identical inferred V gene, J gene, and CDR3 amino acid sequence. Percentage overlap between repertoires was calculated by dividing the number of shared unique clonotypes by the size of the smaller repertoire. Repertoire richness was assessed with RTK rarefaction, the Chao1 estimator, and Recon v2.1 estimates of unobserved clonotypes. Generation probabilities were computed with OLGA for all TCRbeta clonotypes obtained by the gDNA method from several donors. The table was pulled from immuneACCESS by TCRdb, which kept in-frame rearrangements only. Such tables lose some clones; where checked, under half of the loss comes from unresolved V genes, and the rest has no known cause. V, J and clone size are taken as reported in that table, and D and trimming were inferred from the DNA itself. Across this sample there are roughly 2,300,000 clones, with about nine tenths seen only once. The top ten clonotypes cover around 0.35% of the sample.

Trimming leaves V shorter by 4 bases and J shorter by 3 bases, with the junction holding 6 bases beyond the gene matches. The CDR3 spans 14 residues, from the cysteine through the phenylalanine. Only the CDR3 part of the read is kept: 42 bases, read in frame from the first base. CDR1 and CDR2 are drawn from the germline V gene: LGHNA, YNFKEQ. As to this clone: The clone's antigen remains unknown. Base quality data are lacking; no much larger clone is found one base away.

Donors were healthy HIV-negative adults with no recently reported acute infections or vaccinations. Only Caucasian adults living in Nashville, Tennessee, USA were represented among the donors. CD4+ T cells were enriched by magnetic negative selection; naive cells were then positively selected on CD45RA, and the negative fraction formed the memory subset. Blood was obtained by leukapheresis, after which PBMCs were separated by Ficoll-Histopaque density gradient centrifugation and cryopreserved in liquid nitrogen vapor phase. Analytical flow cytometry was used to check the purity and quantity of every magnetically sorted T cell population. Each sorted fraction had its genomic DNA isolated and then quantified by UV absorbance on a Nanodrop 2000c.

The specimen sequenced was naive CD4+ T cells from PBMCs. Sample cell subset or site, as interpreted from the label and publication: CD45RA+ positively selected. The chain is made from TRBV4-2 and TRBJ2-7, with 7 bases in between that match TRBD1. The TCR originated in a man aged 18 to 30 in good health. Some clones in this sample may be carry-over from other donors' samples. The bases read TGTGCCAGCAGCCGTCGTGGGGACAGCTACGAGCAGTACTTC. The resulting protein is CASSRRGDSYEQYF.